The T cell receptor (beta chain) under discussion was sequenced for a study of blood T cell repertoires in COVID-19. Profiled with immunoSEQ multiplex PCR; TCRdb holds only in-frame clones, not every one. The data contain 200,000 to 250,000 clones, more than 75% of them singletons. In germline, CDR1 is MNHEY, CDR2 SVGAGI. Trimming pared 6 bases from V and 2 bases from J, leaving 7 bases between. The CDR3 spans 13 residues. This clonotype originated in a woman aged 45-59 years who had recovered from COVID-19. The source material was PBMCs or T cells enriched from blood (not recorded which). The gene calls are TRBV6-5 and TRBJ2-2, with D unclear. DNA of the CDR3: TGTGCCAGCAGGCCAGTTAACACCGGGGAGCTGTTTTTT. This codes for CASRPVNTGELFF.